Following are 6 T cell receptor beta chains from one sample sequenced in a study of CD8 T cells in Susac syndrome. Random hexamers primed reverse transcription of about 0.5 to 1 ug RNA. TCRdb re-called the immunoSEQ multiplex PCR reads through MiXCR, storing one row per CDR3 protein. This sample has about 120,000 distinct CDR3 sequences, with about 95% found just once. The sample comprised CD4+ T cells from PBMCs. Every receptor here comes from a human donor in good health.

V is TRBV7-2 and J is TRBJ1-2; D is possibly TRBD1 (5 bases). The CDR3 is 14 residues long. Trimming took off 1 base at V and 4 bases at J, with 10 bases between the two ends. Looked up from germline, CDR1 is SGHTA and CDR2 is FQGNSA. CDR3 nucleotide sequence: TGTGCCAGCAGCTTAGTAGTTGACAGCTATGGCTACACCTTC. It encodes CASSLVVDSYGYTF.

V usage is TRBV7-2 and J usage is TRBJ2-5; no firm D call. Trimming pared 5 bases from V and 3 bases from J, leaving 10 bases between. Germline lookup yields CDR1 SGHTA and CDR2 FQGNSA. This CDR3 has 13 residues. The chain's CDR3 is CASSPSREETQYF. CDR3 in DNA: TGTGCCAGCAGCCCATCTCGCGAAGAGACCCAGTACTTC.

The chain carries TRBV7-3 and TRBJ2-1, with D perhaps TRBD1 (6 bases). V was clipped by 5 bases and J by 6 bases, with 14 bases between them. The CDR3 runs to 14 residues. Germline CDR1 and CDR2: SGHTA and FQGTGA. The CDR3 spells CASSPGQFTNEQFF. The CDR3, as DNA: TGTGCCAGCAGCCCGGGACAATTTACCAATGAGCAGTTCTTC.

V gene TRBV6-1 combines with J gene TRBJ1-1, with D unresolved. With 9 bases removed from V and 4 bases from J, the gap between germline ends came to 15 bases. The V gene's germline CDR1 is MNHNS and CDR2 SASEGT. The CDR3 is made up of 13 amino acids. The CDR3 spells CASPRYGSTEAFF. The CDR3, as DNA: TGTGCCAGTCCCCGCTACGGGAGCACTGAAGCTTTCTTT.

The chain uses TRBV27 and TRBJ1-2; the match to TRBD1 covers 7 bases. The CDR3 extends over 16 amino acids. Germline assignment: CDR1 MNHEY and CDR2 SMNVEV (reference sequence). The J segment lost 3 bases and the V segment lost 4 bases, leaving 11 bases of the junction unmatched. CDR3 DNA sequence: TGTGCCAGCAGTTCGGGACAGTCTGTAGATTACTATGGCTACACCTTC. The encoded protein is CASSSGQSVDYYGYTF.

This chain joins TRBV2 and TRBJ2-1, with TRBD2 identical over 10 bases. The V gene's germline CDR1 is SNHLY and CDR2 FYNNEI. This CDR3 is built from 15 residues. Trimming took 7 bases from V and 6 from J; bases not matched to a gene: 9. Written as DNA, the CDR3 is TGTGCCAGCAACCTACTAGCGGGAAGGGGCAATGAGCAGTTCTTC. Translation: CASNLLAGRGNEQFF.